This entry features one T cell receptor (beta chain) sequence. As yet, its antigen is unknown. Method: immunoSEQ multiplex PCR; TCRdb's copy keeps in-frame clones and lacks some. The sample has about 110,000 clones, more than 65% seen once; the top ten hold more than 20%. This sample is part of a study of shared clonotypes between healthy human individuals. Study-level points and caveats: It was the non-shared clonotypes that had lower generation probabilities than clonotypes shared by all four donors.

This CDR3 contains 14 residues. Germline V gene sequence: CDR1 SQVTM, CDR2 ANQGSEA. Trimming at V came to 6 bases and at J to 5 bases, leaving 6 bases not matched to a gene. The chain carries TRBV29-1 and TRBJ2-1; 11 bases agree with TRBD2. The receptor was isolated from a woman in her twenties or thirties in good health. Sequenced material: memory CD8+ T cells sorted from blood. Subset meaning: CD45RO+ cells pooled with CCR7-negative TemRA cells. Here the CDR3 reads CSVRGLAADNEQFF. CDR3 bases: TGCAGCGTAAGGGGACTAGCGGCCGACAATGAGCAGTTCTTC.